This T cell receptor beta chain was identified during a study of blood T cells in healthy people across ages. Study at large: Every two T cells gave about one barcoded beta molecule via template switching.

The sample holds one count of this clonotype. Its antigen remains unknown. There were healthy Caucasian individuals from Russia, aged about 6 to 100, serving as donors. This CDR3 spans 14 amino acids. Trimming removed 4 bases at V and 2 bases at J, with 12 bases between. Per germline, CDR1 SGHTS and CDR2 YDEGEE. The use of a sample-barcoded 5' primer and a J-beta primer mix characterized a second PCR of roughly 6 to 11 cycles. Sequencing recovered at least 2.5 million CDR3-containing paired-end reads from each sample. TCRdb analysed the 5' RACE reads with MiXCR anew, one entry per CDR3 protein. The sample has 1.6 million or so distinct CDR3 sequences, about 32% seen once. Points from the study as a whole: Estimated diversity, derived from one million T cells, was regarded as an underestimate.

Sequences were obtained from blood. This rearrangement joins TRBV5-8 to TRBJ1-1; the D gene is possibly TRBD1 (5 bases). The TCR originated in a woman aged 25-40 years in good health. CDR3 sequence reads: CASSRRRTNTEAFF. The CDR3 DNA reads TGTGCCAGCAGCCGACGAAGGACAAACACTGAAGCTTTCTTT.